A selection of T cell receptor beta chains follows, all from one sample in a study of blood T cell repertoires in COVID-19. TCRdb's table, derived via immunoSEQ multiplex PCR, lists solely in-frame clones and lacks some. In the table there are 60,000 to 65,000 clones, about 80% of which are singletons. The specimen was peripheral blood. These receptors all come from a man aged 45-60 years with COVID-19, enrolled during active disease. Each CDR3 is given with its conserved first and last residue. A D gene is named only where the DNA matches it firmly. Clone size appears in some rows only: once, few, many, or a class for an expanded clone.

>TRBD2|-|TRBV19|TRBJ2-7
CASSRSTSGRALYEQYF
TGTGCCAGTAGTAGATCCACTAGCGGGAGGGCCCTGTACGAGCAGTACTTC
>TRBD2|-|TRBV18|TRBJ2-6
CASSPEGLAGWSGANVLTF
TGTGCCAGCTCACCAGAAGGTCTAGCGGGGTGGTCTGGGGCCAACGTCCTGACTTTC
>TRBD1|-|TRBV7-9|TRBJ1-1
CASSRTGGWAEAFF
TGTGCCAGCAGCCGGACAGGGGGTTGGGCTGAAGCTTTCTTT
>-|-|TRBV3-1/TRBV3-2|TRBJ1-6
CASSQGGPNSPLHF
TGTGCCAGCAGCCAGGGAGGCCCTAATTCACCCCTCCACTTT
>-|-|TRBV30|TRBJ1-2
CAWSADRTTYGYTF
TGTGCCTGGAGCGCCGACAGGACGACCTATGGCTACACCTTC
>-|-|TRBV10-1|TRBJ1-5
CASSESRVGNQPQHF
TGCGCCAGCAGTGAATCGAGGGTGGGCAATCAGCCCCAGCATTTT
>-|-|TRBV20-1|TRBJ2-1
CSASVAGLNEQFF
TGCAGTGCTAGTGTGGCGGGGCTCAATGAGCAGTTCTTC
>-|-|TRBV5-5|TRBJ2-5
CASILSTGAGETQYF
TGTGCCAGCATCCTTTCTACTGGGGCAGGAGAGACCCAGTACTTC
>-|-|TRBV24-1|TRBJ1-1
CATSRGRGMNTEAFF
TGTGCCACCAGTCGTGGACGGGGAATGAACACTGAAGCTTTCTTT
>-|-|TRBV5-1|TRBJ1-1
CASSHGHLQLLSEAFF
TGCGCCAGCAGCCACGGACACCTCCAGCTCTTGTCTGAAGCTTTCTTT
>TRBD1|-|TRBV7-8|TRBJ1-2
CASSLTHRTGRGYTF
TGTGCCAGCAGCTTAACCCACCGGACAGGGCGGGGCTACACCTTC
>TRBD1|few|TRBV29-1|TRBJ2-7
CSGARDRGLPSYEQYF
TGCAGCGGGGCCCGGGACAGGGGGCTTCCCTCCTACGAGCAGTACTTC
>TRBD2|-|TRBV5-1|TRBJ2-2
CASTRSLADTGELFF
TGCGCCAGCACCAGGAGCCTAGCGGACACCGGGGAGCTGTTTTTT
>-|-|TRBV29-1|TRBJ1-1
CSATGGGTEAFF
TGCAGCGCCACGGGAGGAGGAACTGAAGCTTTCTTT
>TRBD1|-|TRBV28|TRBJ2-4
CASSFPDRGNIQYF
TGTGCCAGCAGTTTCCCGGACAGGGGCAACATTCAGTACTTC
>-|-|TRBV7-9|TRBJ1-5
CASSSGGDYQPQHF
TGTGCCAGCAGCTCCGGGGGTGATTATCAGCCCCAGCATTTT
>-|-|TRBV6-5|TRBJ2-5
CASSYAGVGTQYF
TGTGCCAGCAGTTACGCAGGGGTAGGGACCCAGTACTTC
>TRBD2|-|TRBV6-5|TRBJ2-1
CASSTPTSGYNEQFF
TGTGCCAGCAGTACGCCTACTAGCGGCTACAATGAGCAGTTCTTC
>-|-|TRBV28|TRBJ2-1
CASRTGEAGRNEQFF
TGTGCCAGCAGAACAGGGGAGGCCGGGCGGAATGAGCAGTTCTTC
>-|-|TRBV29-1|TRBJ1-1
CSVARATEAFF
TGCAGCGTTGCCAGGGCCACTGAAGCTTTCTTT
>-|-|TRBV19|TRBJ2-1
CASSMTSSRNEQFF
TGTGCCAGTAGTATGACTAGTTCTCGGAATGAGCAGTTCTTC
>TRBD2|-|TRBV7-9|TRBJ2-7
CASSWGTSGYEQYF
TGTGCCAGCAGCTGGGGGACTAGCGGCTACGAGCAGTACTTC
>TRBD2|-|TRBV6-5|TRBJ2-3
CASTGLADTDTQYF
TGTGCCAGCACCGGGCTAGCGGATACAGATACGCAGTATTTT
>TRBD2|-|TRBV19|TRBJ2-1
CASREAGGNSYNEQFF
TGTGCCAGTAGAGAGGCGGGAGGAAACTCCTACAATGAGCAGTTCTTC
>TRBD2|-|TRBV7-2|TRBJ2-2
CASSLVAGANTGELFF
TGTGCCAGCAGCTTAGTAGCGGGGGCGAACACCGGGGAGCTGTTTTTT
>-|-|TRBV30|TRBJ2-5
CAWSPNQETQYF
TGTGCCTGGAGTCCTAATCAAGAGACCCAGTACTTC
>-|-|TRBV6-5|TRBJ2-5
CASSYRGSEETQYF
TGTGCCAGCAGTTACCGGGGGTCGGAAGAGACCCAGTACTTC
>-|-|TRBV7-2|TRBJ1-5
CASSLGGRNQPQHF
TGTGCCAGCAGCTTAGGGGGCCGCAATCAGCCCCAGCATTTT
>-|-|TRBV25-1|TRBJ2-5
CASSARGGETQYF
TGTGCCAGCAGTGCGAGAGGGGGAGAGACCCAGTACTTC
>-|-|TRBV7-2|TRBJ1-1
CASSLAKERAEAFF
TGTGCCAGCAGCTTAGCGAAGGAGCGGGCTGAAGCTTTCTTT
>-|-|TRBV30|TRBJ2-4
CAWKSRKNIQYF
TGTGCCTGGAAATCCAGGAAAAACATTCAGTACTTC
>-|-|TRBV15|TRBJ1-2
CATSRDQRASYGYTF
TGTGCCACCAGCAGAGATCAGCGGGCGTCCTATGGCTACACCTTC
>-|-|TRBV14|TRBJ1-1
CASSQGTDNTEAFF
TGTGCCAGCAGCCAAGGGACAGATAACACTGAAGCTTTCTTT
>TRBD2|-|TRBV19|TRBJ2-5
CASSGEGRETQYF
TGTGCCAGTAGTGGGGAGGGTCGAGAGACCCAGTACTTC
>-|-|TRBV18|TRBJ1-2
CASSPKGQNNYGYTF
TGTGCCAGCTCACCAAAGGGGCAGAACAACTATGGCTACACCTTC
>-|-|TRBV10-3|TRBJ1-1
CAISETQGRNTEAFF
TGTGCCATCAGTGAGACCCAGGGGAGGAACACTGAAGCTTTCTTT
>-|-|TRBV14|TRBJ2-7
CASSQGKEGSYEQYF
TGTGCCAGCAGCCAAGGGAAGGAGGGCTCCTACGAGCAGTACTTC
>-|-|TRBV18|TRBJ1-3
CASSDVDRTPGNTIYF
TGTGCCAGCTCAGACGTCGACAGGACTCCTGGAAACACCATATATTTT
>-|-|TRBV5-1|TRBJ1-1
CASSLPGSEAFF
TGCGCCAGCAGCTTGCCAGGCTCTGAAGCTTTCTTT
>-|-|TRBV18|TRBJ1-2
CASFSGKTDNYGYTF
TGTGCCAGCTTCTCCGGTAAAACAGACAACTATGGCTACACCTTC
>-|-|TRBV10-3|TRBJ2-3
CAISESADTQYF
TGTGCCATCAGTGAGTCCGCAGATACGCAGTATTTT
>TRBD1|once|TRBV5-6|TRBJ1-5
CASSSGGTGTQPQHF
TGTGCCAGCAGCTCAGGGGGGACAGGGACTCAGCCCCAGCATTTT
>TRBD2|few|TRBV5-4|TRBJ2-7
CASSLGGSGSYEQYF
TGTGCCAGCAGCTTGGGCGGGAGCGGTTCCTACGAGCAGTACTTC
>-|few|TRBV19|TRBJ1-5
CASSPQGQPQHF
TGTGCCAGTAGTCCACAGGGCCAGCCCCAGCATTTT
>-|-|TRBV19|TRBJ1-5
CASSIGGSNQPQHF
TGTGCCAGTAGTATCGGGGGAAGCAATCAGCCCCAGCATTTT
>-|-|TRBV19|TRBJ1-5
CASSIIDRTYSNQPQHF
TGTGCCAGTAGTATAATTGACAGGACGTATAGCAATCAGCCCCAGCATTTT
>-|-|TRBV6-2/TRBV6-3|TRBJ2-1
CASSYSGRIYNEQFF
TGTGCCAGCAGTTACTCCGGGAGAATCTACAATGAGCAGTTCTTC
>-|-|TRBV7-3|TRBJ2-7
CASSLEGGEQYF
TGTGCCAGCAGCTTAGAAGGGGGCGAGCAGTACTTC
>-|-|TRBV30|TRBJ2-3
CAWSVSPGRKDTQYF
TGTGCCTGGAGTGTTAGTCCGGGTAGGAAAGATACGCAGTATTTT
>TRBD1|-|TRBV5-1|TRBJ1-2
CASSLQGAHGYTF
TGCGCCAGCAGCTTACAGGGGGCTCATGGCTACACCTTC
>-|-|TRBV30|TRBJ2-4
CAWSRGGVTKNIQYF
TGTGCCTGGAGTAGGGGCGGGGTCACCAAAAACATTCAGTACTTC
>-|-|TRBV1|TRBJ1-2
CTSSRVPTGPYYGYTF
TGCACCAGCAGCCGGGTTCCGACAGGGCCTTATTATGGCTACACCTTC
>TRBD1|-|TRBV28|TRBJ1-4
CAIPGQGNEKLFF
TGTGCCATTCCTGGACAGGGAAATGAAAAACTGTTTTTT
>TRBD1|once|TRBV10-3|TRBJ2-3
CAISDNRGTDTQYF
TGTGCCATCAGTGATAACAGGGGGACAGATACGCAGTATTTT
>TRBD1|-|TRBV12-3/TRBV12-4|TRBJ1-2
CASSTGGNYGYTF
TGTGCCAGCAGTACAGGGGGCAACTATGGCTACACCTTC